The 9 T cell receptor beta chains below were found in one sample sequenced in a study of T cells after yellow fever vaccination. TCRdb itself ran the 5' RACE reads through MiXCR, one entry per CDR3 protein. The data show about 330,000 distinct CDR3 sequences, 8% to 9.5% seen once. The specimen comprised PBMCs, sampled about 41 days after the first yellow fever vaccination. The receptors here all came from a man aged 18 to 30 who received the YFV17D yellow fever vaccine.

The V call is TRBV5-1, the J call TRBJ1-2; 8 bases map to TRBD1. Germline V gene data show CDR1 as SGHRS and CDR2 as YFSETQ. The V segment lost 2 bases and the J segment 4 bases; nucleotides outside the gene matches: 10. The CDR3 runs to 16 residues. Here the CDR3 reads CASSFGPTTGGYGYTF. The CDR3 coding sequence is TGCGCCAGCAGCTTCGGACCCACTACAGGGGGCTATGGCTACACCTTC.

The chain combines TRBV7-2 with TRBJ2-4; 8 nucleotides match TRBD1. Germline loops: CDR1 SGHTA, CDR2 FQGNSA. The CDR3 length is 14 residues. The ends lost 5 bases at V and 7 bases at J; junction bases unmatched: 7. The CDR3 spells CASSPGTGLNIQYF. DNA of the CDR3: TGTGCCAGCAGCCCTGGGACAGGACTGAACATTCAGTACTTC.

In nucleotides, the CDR3 is TGTGCCAGCAGCATGGCGGGGGGGCATCCAACAGATACGCAGTATTTT. This sequence encodes CASSMAGGHPTDTQYF. The V and J genes are TRBV3-1 and TRBJ2-3; 9 nucleotides agree with TRBD2. From germline, CDR1 is LGHDT and CDR2 YNNKEL (reference sequence). The CDR3 is 16 amino acids. V was clipped by 5 bases and J by 3 bases; unmatched bases: 9.

The DNA for the CDR3 is TGCAGTGCTAGTGGGACCACCCTCAACACAGATACGCAGTATTTT. This encodes CSASGTTLNTDTQYF. This chain connects TRBV20-1 to TRBJ2-3; tentatively, D is TRBD1 or TRBD2 (5 bases each). Looked up from germline, CDR1 is DFQATT and CDR2 is SNEGSKA (reference sequence). The V and J ends lost 3 bases and 2 bases respectively, with 15 bases between them. The CDR3 is made up of 15 amino acids.

This chain links TRBV7-2 with TRBJ2-5; D call uncertain. V was clipped by 5 bases and J by 5 bases, with 12 bases between them. This CDR3 region has 13 residues. Germline-derived CDR1 and CDR2 are SGHTA and FQGNSA. This CDR3 is CASSAQAVETQYF. The CDR3 DNA reads as TGTGCCAGCAGCGCCCAAGCTGTGGAGACCCAGTACTTC.

In regard to this clonotype: This may come from a read error, since a much larger clone is one base off. V and J are TRBV7-2 and TRBJ2-5; 11 bases align to TRBD2. V lost 8 bases to trimming and J lost 5 bases; unmatched junction nucleotides: 10. CDR3 length equals 15 residues. The germline gives CDR1 SGHTA, CDR2 FQGNSA. The CDR3 reads CASGSLSGGAETQYF. The CDR3 coding sequence is TGTGCCAGCGGCTCCCTTAGCGGGGGGGCGGAGACCCAGTACTTC.

The sample holds a few counts of this clonotype. The chain links TRBV30 to TRBJ2-4; D is undetermined. Trimming shortened V by 0 bases and J by 0 bases, and 15 bases separated the two germline ends. Per the germline V gene, CDR1 is GTSNPN and CDR2 is SVGIG (reference sequence). The CDR3 covers 17 residues. The CDR3 bases are TGTGCCTGGAGTGTCCTGGGTCTGGCGTTAGCCAAAAACATTCAGTACTTC. Translation gives CAWSVLGLALAKNIQYF.

There are a few counts of this clonotype. V usage is TRBV7-2 and J usage is TRBJ2-3; 9 nucleotides agree with TRBD2. The ends lost 1 base at V and 4 bases at J; junction bases unmatched: 6. The germline V gene encodes CDR1 SGHTA and CDR2 FQGNSA. CDR3 length equals 16 residues. The DNA for the CDR3 is TGTGCCAGCAGCTTAGTAAGCGGGGGGCCGCCAGATACGCAGTATTTT. Its translation is CASSLVSGGPPDTQYF. Using reference TRBV7-2 and TRBJ2-3 for the parts outside the CDR3, the full variable domain is GAGVSQSPSNKVTEKGKDVELRCDPISGHTALYWYRQSLGQGLEFLIYFQGNSAPDKSGLPSDRFSAERTGGSVSTLTIQRTQQEDSAVYLCASSLVSGGPPDTQYFGPGTRLTVL.

The gene calls are TRBV10-2 and TRBJ2-7; D remains ambiguous. Trimming stripped 3 bases from V and 2 bases from J, with 8 bases between. Looked up from germline, CDR1 is WSHSY and CDR2 is SAAADI. This CDR3 comprises 13 residues. The CDR3 reads CASSDIVPYEQYF. The CDR3 nucleotides are TGCGCCAGCAGTGACATAGTTCCCTACGAGCAGTACTTC.